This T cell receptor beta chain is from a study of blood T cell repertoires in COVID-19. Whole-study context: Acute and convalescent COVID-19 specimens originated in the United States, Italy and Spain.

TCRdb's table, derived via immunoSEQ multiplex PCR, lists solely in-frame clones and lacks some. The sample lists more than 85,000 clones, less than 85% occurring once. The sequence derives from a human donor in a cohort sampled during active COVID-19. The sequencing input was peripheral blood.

The DNA for the CDR3 is TGTGCCATCAGTGACTCGGGAGGGGGAGGCGGGGAGCTGTTTTTT. Translated: CAISDSGGGGGELFF. The rearrangement joins TRBV10-3 to TRBJ2-2, with 8 positions matching TRBD2. CDR1 ENHRY and CDR2 SYGVKD come from the germline V gene. The CDR3 contains 15 residues. The J segment lost 7 bases and the V segment lost 3 bases, leaving 7 bases of the junction unmatched.